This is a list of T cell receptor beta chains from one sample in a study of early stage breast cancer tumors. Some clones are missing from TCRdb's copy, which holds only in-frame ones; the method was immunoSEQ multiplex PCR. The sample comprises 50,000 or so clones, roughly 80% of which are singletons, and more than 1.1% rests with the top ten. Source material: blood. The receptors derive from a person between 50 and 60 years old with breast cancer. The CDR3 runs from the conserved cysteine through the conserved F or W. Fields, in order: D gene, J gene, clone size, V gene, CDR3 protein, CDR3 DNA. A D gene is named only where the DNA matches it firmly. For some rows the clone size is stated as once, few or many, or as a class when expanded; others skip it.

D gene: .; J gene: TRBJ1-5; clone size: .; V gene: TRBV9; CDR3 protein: CASSPGADYSNQPQHF; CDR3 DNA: TGTGCCAGCAGCCCGGGGGCAGACTATAGCAATCAGCCCCAGCATTTT
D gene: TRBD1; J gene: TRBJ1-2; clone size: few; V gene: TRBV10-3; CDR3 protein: CAIAEGQVYGYTF; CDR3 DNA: TGTGCCATCGCCGAAGGACAGGTCTATGGCTACACCTTC
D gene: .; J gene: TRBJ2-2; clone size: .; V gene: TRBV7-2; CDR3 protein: CASSPGPRGTGELFF; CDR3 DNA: TGTGCCAGCAGCCCCGGCCCGAGGGGTACCGGGGAGCTGTTTTTT
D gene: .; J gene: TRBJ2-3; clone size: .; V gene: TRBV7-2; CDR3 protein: CASSLRETDTQYF; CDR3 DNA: TGTGCCAGCAGCTTACGGGAGACAGATACGCAGTATTTT
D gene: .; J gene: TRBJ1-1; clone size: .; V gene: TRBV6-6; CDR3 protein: CASSYPPTEAFF; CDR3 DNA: TGTGCCAGCAGTTACCCCCCCACTGAAGCTTTCTTT
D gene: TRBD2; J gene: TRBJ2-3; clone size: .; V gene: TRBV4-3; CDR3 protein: CASSRAPPTAGGVDTQYF; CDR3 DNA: TGCGCCAGCAGCCGGGCCCCTCCCACGGCGGGGGGTGTGGATACGCAGTATTTT
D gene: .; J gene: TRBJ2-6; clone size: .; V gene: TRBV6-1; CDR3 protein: CASSEVSGAGANVLTF; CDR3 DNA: TGTGCCAGCAGTGAAGTATCAGGGGCCGGGGCCAACGTCCTGACTTTC
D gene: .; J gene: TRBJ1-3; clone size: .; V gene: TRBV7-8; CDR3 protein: CASSLQGPGNTIYF; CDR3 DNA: TGTGCCAGCAGCTTACAGGGCCCGGGGAACACCATATATTTT
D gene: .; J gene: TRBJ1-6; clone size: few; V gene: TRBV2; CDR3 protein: CASSELGFNSPLHF; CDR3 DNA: TGTGCCAGCAGTGAACTGGGGTTTAATTCACCCCTCCACTTT
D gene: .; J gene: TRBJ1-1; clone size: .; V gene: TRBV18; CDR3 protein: CASSPPRAGENTEAFF; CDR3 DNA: TGTGCCAGCTCACCACCGAGGGCCGGAGAGAACACTGAAGCTTTCTTT
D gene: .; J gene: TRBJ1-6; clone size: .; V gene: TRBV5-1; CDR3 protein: CASSEDTALYNSPLHF; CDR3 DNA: TGCGCCAGCAGCGAGGACACGGCTCTATATAATTCACCCCTCCACTTT
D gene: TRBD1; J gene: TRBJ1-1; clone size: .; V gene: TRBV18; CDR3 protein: CASSLGQGGPEAFF; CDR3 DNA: TGTGCCAGCTCACTGGGACAGGGGGGTCCTGAAGCTTTCTTT
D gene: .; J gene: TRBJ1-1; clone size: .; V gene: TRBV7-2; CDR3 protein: CASSLRLQGAEAFF; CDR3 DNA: TGTGCCAGCAGCTTAAGACTTCAAGGGGCTGAAGCTTTCTTT
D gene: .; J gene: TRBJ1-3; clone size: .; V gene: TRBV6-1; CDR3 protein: CASSEVLVGQSSGNTIYF; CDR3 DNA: TGTGCCAGCAGTGAAGTACTCGTTGGGCAGAGCTCTGGAAACACCATATATTTT
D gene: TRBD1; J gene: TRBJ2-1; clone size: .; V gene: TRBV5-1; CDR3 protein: CASSNHDRGQYNEQFF; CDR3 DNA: TGCGCCAGCAGCAACCACGACAGGGGCCAATACAATGAGCAGTTCTTC
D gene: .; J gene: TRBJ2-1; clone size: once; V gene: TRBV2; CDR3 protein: CASSRLLATTGEQFF; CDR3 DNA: TGTGCCAGCAGCCGACTCCTGGCCACCACGGGTGAGCAGTTCTTC
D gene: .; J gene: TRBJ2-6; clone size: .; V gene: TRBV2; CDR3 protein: CASSTGQALEANVLTF; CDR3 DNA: TGTGCCAGCAGTACGGGTCAGGCGCTCGAGGCCAACGTCCTGACTTTC
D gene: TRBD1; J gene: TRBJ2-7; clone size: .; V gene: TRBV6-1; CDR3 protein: CASSATGGYEQYF; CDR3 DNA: TGTGCCAGCAGTGCCACAGGGGGCTACGAGCAGTACTTC
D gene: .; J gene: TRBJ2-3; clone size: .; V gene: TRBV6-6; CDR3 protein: CASSYPGTYTQYF; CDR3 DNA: TGTGCCAGCAGTTATCCCGGAACATATACGCAGTATTTT
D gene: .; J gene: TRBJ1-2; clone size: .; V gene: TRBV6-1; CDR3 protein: CASRVGGAEYGYTF; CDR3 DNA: TGTGCCAGCAGGGTGGGGGGCGCCGAGTATGGCTACACCTTC
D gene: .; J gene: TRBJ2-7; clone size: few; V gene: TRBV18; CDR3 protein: CASSPLAMGALYEQYF; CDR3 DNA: TGTGCCAGCTCACCACTGGCCATGGGGGCTCTCTACGAGCAGTACTTC
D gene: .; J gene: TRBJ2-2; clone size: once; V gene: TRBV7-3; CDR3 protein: CASSLMGSGNTGELFF; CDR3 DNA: TGTGCCAGCAGCTTAATGGGCTCCGGGAACACCGGGGAGCTGTTTTTT
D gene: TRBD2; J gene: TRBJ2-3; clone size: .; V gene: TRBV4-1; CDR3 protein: CASSQGNSGRDTQYF; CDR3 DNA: TGCGCCAGCAGCCAAGGAAATAGCGGGAGAGATACGCAGTATTTT
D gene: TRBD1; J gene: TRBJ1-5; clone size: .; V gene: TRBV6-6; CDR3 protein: CASSYSGQGHQPQHF; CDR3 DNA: TGTGCCAGCAGTTACTCGGGACAGGGTCATCAGCCCCAGCATTTT
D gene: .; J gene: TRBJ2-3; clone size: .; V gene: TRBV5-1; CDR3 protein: CASSPGLDWNTDTQYF; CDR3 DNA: TGCGCCAGCAGCCCCGGACTGGACTGGAACACAGATACGCAGTATTTT
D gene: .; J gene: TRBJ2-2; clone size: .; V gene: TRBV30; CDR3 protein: CAWSVGGPTGELFF; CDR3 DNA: TGTGCCTGGAGTGTAGGGGGGCCCACCGGGGAGCTGTTTTTT
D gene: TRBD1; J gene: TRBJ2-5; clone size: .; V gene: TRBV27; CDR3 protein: CASRKPGGQETQYF; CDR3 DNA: TGTGCCAGCAGAAAACCAGGGGGCCAAGAGACCCAGTACTTC
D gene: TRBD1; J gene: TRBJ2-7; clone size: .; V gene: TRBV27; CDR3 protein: CASSPWTGNVYEQYF; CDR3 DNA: TGTGCCAGCAGTCCCTGGACAGGAAATGTCTACGAGCAGTACTTC
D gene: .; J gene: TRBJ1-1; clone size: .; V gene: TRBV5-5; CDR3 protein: CASSQEGGWTEAFF; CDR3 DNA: TGTGCCAGCAGCCAGGAGGGGGGTTGGACTGAAGCTTTCTTT
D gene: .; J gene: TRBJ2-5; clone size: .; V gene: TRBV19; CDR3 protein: CASSIGGNQETQYF; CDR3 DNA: TGTGCCAGTAGTATAGGGGGCAACCAAGAGACCCAGTACTTC
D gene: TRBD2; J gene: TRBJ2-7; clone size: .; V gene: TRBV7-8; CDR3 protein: CASSWSGRAYEQYF; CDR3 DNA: TGTGCCAGCAGCTGGAGCGGGAGGGCCTACGAGCAGTACTTC
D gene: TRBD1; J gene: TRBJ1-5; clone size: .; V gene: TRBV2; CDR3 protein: CASRGTGNQPQHF; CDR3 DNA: TGTGCCAGCAGGGGGACAGGGAATCAGCCCCAGCATTTT
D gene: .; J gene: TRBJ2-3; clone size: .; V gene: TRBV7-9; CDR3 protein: CASSPPEADTQYF; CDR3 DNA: TGTGCCAGCAGCCCACCTGAGGCAGATACGCAGTATTTT
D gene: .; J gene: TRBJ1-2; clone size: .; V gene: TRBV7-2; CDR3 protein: CASSLASQNNYGYTF; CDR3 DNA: TGTGCCAGCAGCTTAGCATCCCAGAATAACTATGGCTACACCTTC
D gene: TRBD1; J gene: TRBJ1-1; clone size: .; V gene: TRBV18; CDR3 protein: CASAQGAKGAFF; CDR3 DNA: TGTGCCAGTGCACAGGGGGCTAAGGGAGCTTTCTTT
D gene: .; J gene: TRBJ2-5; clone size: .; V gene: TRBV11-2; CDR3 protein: CASRSLGLLETQYF; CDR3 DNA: TGTGCCAGCAGGTCTCTGGGACTTTTAGAGACCCAGTACTTC
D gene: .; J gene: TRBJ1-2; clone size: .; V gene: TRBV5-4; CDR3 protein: CASSPQQGLGYGYTF; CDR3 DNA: TGTGCCAGCAGCCCACAACAGGGTTTGGGGTATGGCTACACCTTC
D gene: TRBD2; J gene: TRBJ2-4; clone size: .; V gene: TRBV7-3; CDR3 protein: CASSKGSGTDIQYF; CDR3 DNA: TGTGCCAGCAGCAAGGGTAGCGGGACGGACATTCAGTACTTC
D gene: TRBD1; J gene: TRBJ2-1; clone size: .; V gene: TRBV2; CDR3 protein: CASTLERGPGLF; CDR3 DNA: TGTGCCAGCACCCTAGAGAGGGGGCCAGGCCTCTTC
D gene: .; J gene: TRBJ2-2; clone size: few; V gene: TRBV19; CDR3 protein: CASSPVIRGELFF; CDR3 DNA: TGTGCCAGTAGCCCGGTCATCCGGGGGGAGCTGTTTTTT
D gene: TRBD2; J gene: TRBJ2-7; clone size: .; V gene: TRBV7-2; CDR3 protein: CASSLDTSGIREQYF; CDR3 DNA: TGTGCCAGCAGCTTAGATACTAGCGGGATTCGAGAGCAGTACTTC
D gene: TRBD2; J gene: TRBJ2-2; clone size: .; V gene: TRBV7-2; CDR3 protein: CASSSRSGRVTGELFF; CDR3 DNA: TGTGCCAGCAGCTCGCGTAGCGGGAGGGTTACCGGGGAGCTGTTTTTT
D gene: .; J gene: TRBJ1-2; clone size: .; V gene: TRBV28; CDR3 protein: CASSSRQRYGYTF; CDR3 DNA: TGTGCCAGCAGTTCGAGACAGCGCTATGGCTACACCTTC
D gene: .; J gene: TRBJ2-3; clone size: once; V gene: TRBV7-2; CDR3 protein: CASSLVVSNTDTQYF; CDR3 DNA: TGTGCCAGCAGCTTAGTTGTGAGTAACACAGATACGCAGTATTTT
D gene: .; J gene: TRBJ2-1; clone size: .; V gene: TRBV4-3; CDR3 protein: CASSPGQTGNEQFF; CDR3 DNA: TGCGCCAGCAGCCCCGGGCAGACGGGCAATGAGCAGTTCTTC
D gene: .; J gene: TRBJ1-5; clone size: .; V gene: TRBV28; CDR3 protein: CASRSGQRNQPQHF; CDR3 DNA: TGTGCCAGCAGGTCGGGGCAGCGCAATCAGCCCCAGCATTTT